This is a list of T cell receptor beta chains from one sample in a study of CD8 T cells in Susac syndrome. Each CDR3 protein is one row after TCRdb ran MiXCR on the immunoSEQ multiplex PCR reads. The table lists some 140,000 distinct CDR3 sequences, roughly 80% of them singletons, with around 0.49% in the top ten. The sample taken for sequencing was CD8+ T cells from PBMCs. The receptors shown here come from a human donor with multiple sclerosis. Both conserved end residues are part of each CDR3. A D gene is named only where the DNA matches it firmly. Clone size, where shown, is once, few, many, or a class for clones that have expanded.

j_call clone_size v_call d_call cdr3_aa cdr3_nt
TRBJ1-5 - TRBV12-3/TRBV12-4 TRBD1 CASRTATGPEHF TGTGCCAGCAGGACAGCGACAGGGCCAGAGCATTTT
TRBJ2-1 - TRBV20-1 TRBD2 CSARGLAVGKNEQFF TGCAGTGCTAGAGGTCTAGCGGTGGGTAAGAATGAGCAGTTCTTC
TRBJ2-3 - TRBV28 - CASSFLGYTNAEYF TGTGCCAGCAGTTTCCTTGGATACACGAACGCGGAGTATTTT
TRBJ2-4 - TRBV5-1 TRBD2 CASIASSGPSAKNIQYF TGCGCCAGCATCGCTTCTAGCGGACCTTCAGCCAAAAACATTCAGTACTTC
TRBJ2-5 - TRBV11-2 - CASSRPVQETQYF TGTGCCAGCAGCAGGCCGGTCCAAGAGACCCAGTACTTC
TRBJ2-7 - TRBV18 - CASSPRDRALPYEQYF TGTGCCAGCTCACCACGAGACCGAGCTCTACCCTACGAGCAGTACTTC
TRBJ2-7 once TRBV29-1 - CSVVPPAGEQYF TGCAGCGTTGTTCCCCCCGCCGGCGAGCAGTACTTC
TRBJ1-2 - TRBV30 - CAWSVRNGRRVGYTF TGTGCCTGGAGTGTACGGAACGGGAGAAGGGTCGGCTACACCTTC
TRBJ2-3 once TRBV4-3 - CASSQDLEGENTDTQYF TGCGCCAGCAGCCAAGATTTAGAGGGAGAGAACACAGATACGCAGTATTTT
TRBJ2-3 once TRBV12-3/TRBV12-4 TRBD2 CASEAGEEDTQYF TGTGCCAGTGAAGCGGGAGAGGAAGATACGCAGTATTTT
TRBJ2-7 once TRBV27 - CAGSPSSYEQYF TGTGCCGGCAGTCCCAGCTCCTACGAGCAGTACTTC
TRBJ1-1 - TRBV20-1 - CRPIPAPWDTEAFF TGCAGACCTATCCCGGCCCCATGGGACACTGAAGCTTTCTTT
TRBJ2-7 - TRBV28 - CASYPGSPEETYEQYF TGTGCCAGCTATCCTGGGTCCCCCGAGGAAACTTACGAGCAGTACTTC
TRBJ2-2 - TRBV2 TRBD1 CATGGPDGELFF TGTGCGACAGGGGGCCCCGACGGGGAGCTGTTTTTT
TRBJ1-6 - TRBV13 - CASSFYTDSLSSYNSPLHF TGTGCCAGCAGCTTCTATACGGACTCCTTGAGCTCCTATAATTCACCCCTCCACTTT
TRBJ2-7 - TRBV13 - CASSLATGPQPYEQYF TGTGCCAGCAGCTTAGCAACCGGGCCCCAGCCATACGAGCAGTACTTC
TRBJ2-5 - TRBV7-2 TRBD2 CASSFRVAGVGETQYF TGTGCCAGCAGCTTTCGGGTAGCGGGGGTAGGAGAGACCCAGTACTTC
TRBJ1-3 - TRBV5-4 - CASSLDGSSGNTIYF TGTGCCAGCAGCCTGGATGGTAGCTCTGGAAACACCATATATTTT
TRBJ1-1 once TRBV11-3 - CASSLNGDVTEAFF TGTGCCAGCAGCTTAAACGGGGATGTTACTGAAGCTTTCTTT
TRBJ1-5 - TRBV24-1 - CATSDSAGGNQPQHF TGTGCCACCAGTGATTCAGCGGGGGGCAATCAGCCCCAGCATTTT
TRBJ2-1 once TRBV7-9 - CASSPRWGNEQFF TGTGCCAGCAGCCCCCGTTGGGGTAATGAGCAGTTCTTC
TRBJ1-5 - TRBV11-2 - CASSFLRGTRSQPQHF TGTGCCAGCAGCTTCCTGCGCGGGACGAGGAGTCAGCCCCAGCATTTT
TRBJ1-2 - TRBV19 - CASSGQTKNYGYTF TGTGCCAGTAGCGGACAGACAAAAAACTATGGCTACACCTTC
TRBJ2-3 - TRBV19 - CASSIIASTDTQYF TGTGCCAGTAGTATTATAGCAAGCACAGATACGCAGTATTTT
TRBJ2-7 - TRBV5-5 - CASSLGGRGGYEQYF TGTGCCAGCAGCTTGGGGGGACGGGGTGGCTACGAGCAGTACTTC
TRBJ1-6 - TRBV7-2 - CASSLALGGSPLHF TGTGCCAGCAGCTTAGCGTTAGGGGGTTCACCCCTCCACTTT
TRBJ1-1 - TRBV13 - CASSLDNIPEAFF TGTGCCAGCAGCTTAGATAACATCCCTGAAGCTTTCTTT
TRBJ2-3 - TRBV11-2 TRBD1 CASSQTGTGVGDTQYF TGTGCCAGCAGCCAAACCGGGACAGGGGTGGGAGATACGCAGTATTTT